The 32 T cell receptor beta chains given below trace back to one sample, sequenced in a study of blood T cell repertoires in COVID-19. The protocol was immunoSEQ multiplex PCR, while the TCRdb copy is restricted to in-frame clones and leaves out a portion. The sample consists of about 35,000 clones, 80% to 90% of them appearing once. Sequenced: peripheral blood. These receptors came from a human donor in a cohort sampled during active COVID-19.

V and J are TRBV24-1 and TRBJ2-7; perhaps TRBD1 as D (5 bases). The CDR3 runs 13 residues. Germline lookup yields CDR1 KGHDR and CDR2 SFDVKD. The germline V and J ends were trimmed by 8 bases and 4 bases, with 14 bases remaining between them. CDR3 DNA: TGTGCCACCAAGTCCAGGGATGGTTACGAGCAGTACTTC. Protein product: CATKSRDGYEQYF.

The chain is built from TRBV19 and TRBJ2-1; possible D gene TRBD2, 6 bases. The CDR3 loop spans 13 amino acids. V gave up 4 bases and J gave up 9 bases, with 13 bases separating them. Germline lookup yields CDR1 LNHDA and CDR2 SQIVND (reference sequence). The CDR3 loop reads CASSTRGTGEQFF. For the CDR3, the DNA is TGTGCCAGTAGTACCCGGGGGACGGGTGAGCAGTTCTTC.

This rearrangement joins TRBV24-1 to TRBJ2-5; 16 bases are a match to TRBD2. Per the germline V gene, CDR1 is KGHDR and CDR2 is SFDVKD. The CDR3 runs 18 residues. Losses at the gene ends were 5 bases for V and 5 bases for J; bases not matched to a gene: 10. CDR3 bases: TGTGCCACCAGTGGCCCGGGACTAGCGGGAGGGGGAGGCGAGACCCAGTACTTC. Protein sequence: CATSGPGLAGGGGETQYF.

The chain combines TRBV6-5 with TRBJ1-1, with 7 positions matching TRBD1. The CDR3 runs 14 residues. CDR1 is MNHEY and CDR2 is SVGAGI in the germline V gene. V shed 6 bases and J 2 bases; nucleotides not matched to a gene: 6. This CDR3 is CASRIDRANTEAFF. The DNA of the CDR3 is TGTGCCAGCAGGATCGACAGGGCCAACACTGAAGCTTTCTTT.

To note about this clone: The same CDR3 is also encoded by other DNA sequences in this sample. The J gene is TRBJ2-1, the V gene TRBV5-8, with 8 bases fitting TRBD2. V gave up 6 bases and J gave up 4 bases; unmatched junction bases: 9. Germline V gene sequence: CDR1 SGHTS, CDR2 YDEGEE. This CDR3 region has 15 residues. CDR3 amino acids: CASNRGGGGYNEQFF. CDR3 DNA: TGTGCCAGCAACCGCGGGGGCGGGGGGTACAATGAGCAGTTCTTC.

The rearrangement uses TRBV28 and TRBJ1-1; D unresolved. This CDR3 spans 11 amino acids. Looked up from germline, CDR1 is MDHEN and CDR2 is SYDVKM. The ends were cut back, 3 bases at V and 6 bases at J, with 5 bases in the middle. CDR3 residues: CASSFSSEAFF. CDR3 nucleotides: TGTGCCAGCAGTTTTTCTTCTGAAGCTTTCTTT.

This clone came up a few times. CDR3 nucleotides: TGTGCCAGTAGTATCTTTCCCCGGGAGGCCTCCTACAATGAGCAGTTCTTC. It codes for CASSIFPREASYNEQFF. The chain is built from TRBV19 and TRBJ2-1; 7 bases are shared with TRBD2. Germline loops: CDR1 LNHDA, CDR2 SQIVND (reference sequence). The CDR3 is made up of 17 amino acids. V gave up 3 bases and J gave up 0 bases; unmatched junction bases: 8.

The rearrangement links TRBV18 to TRBJ1-1, with D unresolved. Germline V gives CDR1 KGHSH, CDR2 LQKENI. The V and J ends lost 3 bases and 3 bases respectively, with 11 bases between them. The CDR3 loop spans 14 amino acids. The CDR3 here is CASSPQLGDTEAFF. The CDR3 nucleotides are TGTGCCAGCTCACCGCAACTGGGAGACACTGAAGCTTTCTTT.

The chain carries TRBV14 and TRBJ1-3, with D tentatively TRBD1 (5 bases). Germline CDR1 is SGHDN and CDR2 is FVKESK. Trimming took 6 bases from V and 2 from J, leaving 11 bases between them. The CDR3 covers 14 residues. In nucleotides, the CDR3 is TGTGCCAGCAGATCCACGGGGGCTGGAAACACCATATATTTT. Encoded protein: CASRSTGAGNTIYF.

This chain connects TRBV6-1 to TRBJ2-5, with 10 bases identical to TRBD1. Germline V gives CDR1 MNHNS, CDR2 SASEGT. After removal of 3 bases from V and 4 bases from J, the junction contained 2 bases not matched to a gene. The CDR3 spans 14 residues. CDR3 in amino acids: CASSDDRGLETQYF. The DNA of the CDR3 is TGTGCCAGCAGTGACGACAGGGGGCTAGAGACCCAGTACTTC.

V and J are TRBV9 and TRBJ2-1; 8 nucleotides agree with TRBD2. The CDR3 length is 19 residues. Trimming removed 0 bases from V and 5 bases from J; junction bases left unmatched: 16. The germline V gene encodes CDR1 SGDLS and CDR2 YYNGEE. This CDR3 is CASSVEGRHTSGYNNEQFF. CDR3 in DNA: TGTGCCAGCAGCGTAGAGGGTCGGCACACTAGCGGCTATAACAATGAGCAGTTCTTC. The full variable domain, with the rest looked up from reference TRBV9 and TRBJ2-1, is DSGVTQTPKHLITATGQRVTLRCSPRSGDLSVYWYQQSLDQGLQFLIQYYNGEERAKGNILERFSAQQFPDLHSELNLSSLELGDSALYFCASSVEGRHTSGYNNEQFFGPGTRLTVL.

The chain couples TRBV4-2 to TRBJ2-1, with 8 positions matching TRBD2. Germline V gene sequence: CDR1 LGHNA, CDR2 YNFKEQ. The CDR3 contains 15 residues. J lost 7 bases, V lost 1 base, and 6 bases had no gene match. The DNA for the CDR3 is TGTGCCAGCAGCCAAGGGCAGAGACTAGCGAATGAGCAGTTCTTC. It yields the protein CASSQGQRLANEQFF.

The chain links TRBV5-1 to TRBJ2-7; the match to TRBD2 covers 11 bases. V was clipped by 0 bases and J by 3 bases; unmatched bases: 5. There are 16 residues in the CDR3. Per the germline V gene, CDR1 is SGHRS and CDR2 is YFSETQ. Written as DNA, the CDR3 is TGCGCCAGCAGCTTGGTTCTAGCGGGAGGATACTACGAGCAGTACTTC. Its translation: CASSLVLAGGYYEQYF.

The rearrangement joins TRBV14 to TRBJ2-1; unclear D gene. The CDR3 extends over 13 amino acids. The V end was cut by 4 bases, the J end by 4 bases, with 8 bases between. CDR1 is SGHDN and CDR2 is FVKESK in the germline V gene. The chain's CDR3 is CASSLGRYNEQFF. CDR3 bases: TGTGCCAGCAGCCTGGGCAGGTACAATGAGCAGTTCTTC. The full variable domain, its missing parts supplied by reference TRBV14 and TRBJ2-1, is EAGVTQFPSHSVIEKGQTVTLRCDPISGHDNLYWYRRVMGKEIKFLLHFVKESKQDESGMPNNRFLAERTGGTYSTLKVQPAELEDSGVYFCASSLGRYNEQFFGPGTRLTVL.

The chain links TRBV4-2 to TRBJ2-7; 7 bases match TRBD1. The CDR3 runs to 15 residues. The germline CDR1 and CDR2 sequences are LGHNA and YNFKEQ. The trim removed 0 bases at V and 3 bases at J, leaving 5 bases unmatched. CDR3 sequence: CASSQDPQGDYEQYF. In DNA, the CDR3 is TGTGCCAGCAGCCAAGATCCGCAGGGGGACTACGAGCAGTACTTC.

This chain uses TRBV19 with TRBJ1-1; 8 bases agree with TRBD1. Trimming cost V 6 bases and J 1 base; bases outside gene matches: 10. The germline gives CDR1 LNHDA, CDR2 SQIVND (reference sequence). This CDR3 has 16 residues. The CDR3 here is CASSLGSGGWNTEAFF. The CDR3 region has the DNA TGTGCCAGTAGCTTGGGGTCAGGGGGCTGGAACACTGAAGCTTTCTTT.

This chain links TRBV28 with TRBJ2-6; 8 nucleotides agree with TRBD1. Looked up from germline, CDR1 is MDHEN and CDR2 is SYDVKM. The CDR3 covers 18 residues. The V gene end was trimmed by 5 bases and the J gene end by 0 bases; junction bases not matched to a gene: 9. The CDR3 region is CASSPQGAWGSGANVLTF. The CDR3 DNA follows: TGTGCCAGCAGTCCCCAGGGGGCGTGGGGCTCTGGGGCCAACGTCCTGACTTTC.

In this sample, this clone turned up once. The chain combines TRBV7-2 with TRBJ2-5; 9 positions agree with TRBD1. Germline CDR1 is SGHTA and CDR2 is FQGNSA. The CDR3 is 14 amino acids. V was clipped by 4 bases and J by 5 bases; unmatched bases: 5. In DNA, the CDR3 is TGTGCCAGCAGCTCGGACAGGGGTTACGAGACCCAGTACTTC. This encodes CASSSDRGYETQYF. The whole variable domain, filled in from reference TRBV7-2 and TRBJ2-5, reads GAGVSQSPSNKVTEKGKDVELRCDPISGHTALYWYRQSLGQGLEFLIYFQGNSAPDKSGLPSDRFSAERTGGSVSTLTIQRTQQEDSAVYLCASSSDRGYETQYFGPGTRLLVL.

The V call is TRBV5-8, the J call TRBJ2-2; D is perhaps TRBD2 (5 bases). This CDR3 spans 15 amino acids. V was clipped by 2 bases and J by 0 bases, with 8 bases between them. Germline CDR1 and CDR2: SGHTS and YDEGEE. The CDR3 is CASSFDYSNTGELFF. The CDR3 DNA reads TGTGCCAGCAGCTTCGACTACTCGAACACCGGGGAGCTGTTTTTT.

The rearrangement uses TRBV5-6 and TRBJ2-2; TRBD1 is a possible D gene (5 bases). Between the trimmed V and J ends, which lost 1 base and 7 bases, there was a span of 14 bases. CDR1 SGHDT and CDR2 YYEEEE come from the germline V gene. The CDR3 totals 15 residues. The CDR3 loop reads CASSLRGRVDGELFF. The CDR3 nucleotides are TGTGCCAGCAGCTTGAGGGGCAGGGTCGACGGGGAGCTGTTTTTT.

The V call is TRBV27, the J call TRBJ2-7, with 8 bases that match TRBD2. Germline V gene data show CDR1 as MNHEY and CDR2 as SMNVEV (reference sequence). V gave up 2 bases and J gave up 2 bases; unmatched junction bases: 5. The length of the CDR3 is 15 residues. This CDR3 reads CASSLGRGATYEQYF. The CDR3 DNA sequence: TGTGCCAGCAGTTTAGGGCGGGGGGCCACCTACGAGCAGTACTTC.

The rearrangement links TRBV3-1 (or the pseudogene TRBV3-2) to TRBJ2-1, with 9 bases identical to TRBD2. The CDR3 runs to 19 residues. Germline CDR1 reads LGHDT; CDR2 reads YNNKEL (reference sequence). J lost 4 bases, V lost 5 bases, and 18 bases had no gene match. CDR3 DNA sequence: TGTGCCAGCAGCAGGGGGCCGGGGAGCCGGACTAGCGTTTACAATGAGCAGTTCTTC. Translated, it gives CASSRGPGSRTSVYNEQFF.

This rearrangement joins TRBV9 to TRBJ1-2; tentatively, D is TRBD1 (6 bases). Germline values: CDR1 SGDLS, CDR2 YYNGEE. Trimming took 4 bases from V and 1 from J, leaving 14 bases between them. CDR3 length: 15 residues. The CDR3 nucleotides read TGTGCCAGCAGCTCCACAGGGCAGAATAACTATGGCTACACCTTC. Its protein is CASSSTGQNNYGYTF.

The J gene is TRBJ2-1, the V gene TRBV18; tentative D call: TRBD1 (6 bases). The CDR3 extends over 16 amino acids. CDR1 KGHSH and CDR2 LQKENI come from the germline V gene. Trimming removed 5 bases at V and 7 bases at J, with 21 bases between. The CDR3 sequence: CASSIQGSASRNEQFF. The CDR3 coding sequence is TGTGCCAGCTCAATACAGGGATCAGCGTCTCGGAATGAGCAGTTCTTC.

The chain uses TRBV5-1 and TRBJ2-1, with 12 bases that match TRBD2. With V trimmed by 4 bases and J by 8 bases, 7 bases remained unmatched. Germline V gene sequence: CDR1 SGHRS, CDR2 YFSETQ. The CDR3 covers 15 residues. The CDR3 is CASSRKTSGSYEQFF. CDR3 in DNA: TGCGCCAGCAGCCGAAAGACTAGCGGGAGTTATGAGCAGTTCTTC.

The gene calls are TRBV12-5 and TRBJ1-2; TRBD1 might be the D (6 bases). The CDR3 is 14 amino acids. Between the trimmed V and J ends, which lost 6 bases and 4 bases, there was a span of 15 bases. CDR1 LGHNT and CDR2 FRNRAP come from the germline V gene. The CDR3 nucleotides are TGTGCTAGTGGAACCGACAGGCAAATCTATGGCTACACCTTC. The encoded protein is CASGTDRQIYGYTF.

The chain links TRBV4-2 to TRBJ1-1; no reliable D call. V was cut by 2 bases and J by 1 base, with 8 bases left in between. Per germline, CDR1 LGHNA and CDR2 YNFKEQ. The CDR3 sequence is 14 residues long. CDR3 sequence (DNA): TGTGCCAGCAGCCAACCCGGTACGAACACTGAAGCTTTCTTT. Protein: CASSQPGTNTEAFF.

This chain joins TRBV7-7 and TRBJ2-2; 14 bases align to TRBD2. There are 16 residues in the CDR3. V shed 5 bases and J 7 bases; nucleotides not matched to a gene: 6. Germline loops: CDR1 SSHAT, CDR2 FNYEAQ (reference sequence). CDR3: CASSMTSGGAGGELFF. The CDR3 DNA sequence: TGTGCCAGCAGCATGACTAGCGGGGGGGCCGGCGGGGAGCTGTTTTTT. The full variable domain, in which reference TRBV7-7 and TRBJ2-2 provide the parts outside the CDR3, is GAGVSQSPRYKVTKRGQDVTLRCDPISSHATLYWYQQALGQGPEFLTYFNYEAQPDKSGLPSDRFSAERPEGSISTLTIQRTEQRDSAMYRCASSMTSGGAGGELFFGEGSRLTVL.

The V and J genes are TRBV4-2 and TRBJ1-6; 9 bases are a match to TRBD1. The CDR3 is 16 residues long. Looked up from germline, CDR1 is LGHNA and CDR2 is YNFKEQ. The V segment lost 5 bases and the J segment 9 bases; nucleotides outside the gene matches: 11. CDR3 region: CASSRGQGGLGSPLHF. The DNA for the CDR3 is TGTGCCAGCAGCAGGGGACAGGGTGGGTTAGGTTCACCCCTCCACTTT.

The genes are TRBV7-6 and TRBJ1-3; perhaps TRBD1 as D (5 bases). The CDR3 totals 16 residues. V was trimmed by 1 base and J by 0 bases, leaving 10 bases between them. The V gene's germline CDR1 is SGHVS and CDR2 FNYEAQ. The CDR3 DNA reads as TGTGCCAGCAGCTTAGGGGTGGGACTCTCTGGAAACACCATATATTTT. Translated: CASSLGVGLSGNTIYF.

The chain recombines TRBV23-1 with TRBJ2-7; D gene unclear. TRBV23-1 is assigned to the ORF class and has an uncertain function. V was shortened by 11 bases and J by 2 bases, with 13 bases between the two germline ends. The CDR3 runs to 12 residues. The CDR3 here is CAARPVTYEQYF. The CDR3, as DNA: TGCGCCGCTAGACCCGTGACCTACGAGCAGTACTTC.

The gene calls are TRBV4-1 and TRBJ1-1, with 7 bases lining up with TRBD1. J was trimmed by 0 bases and V by 4 bases; bases with no gene match: 8. Germline CDR1 is MGHRA and CDR2 is YSYEKL. This CDR3 is 16 amino acids long. The CDR3 region is CASSLSQGKLNTEAFF. For the CDR3, the DNA is TGCGCCAGCAGCCTCTCACAGGGGAAACTGAACACTGAAGCTTTCTTT.